This TCR beta chain was sequenced in a study of blood T cell repertoires in COVID-19. As for the study in general: Material from acute and convalescent COVID-19 was sourced from the United States, Italy and Spain. T cells, B-cell-depleted T cells, or PBMCs supplied cDNA or gDNA.

In the source study's methods: Estimated nucleated cell counts came from reference gene primer amplification. Clones were sequenced by immunoSEQ multiplex PCR, and TCRdb holds only the in-frame ones, with some missing. V, J and clone size are those of that table, while D and trimming were read from the DNA. The sample shows about 180,000 clones, 85% to 90% of them seen only once. The CDR3 length is 18 residues. Germline V gene sequence: CDR1 MGHRA, CDR2 YSYEKL. With V trimmed by 6 bases and J by 0 bases, 14 bases remained unmatched. The source of this sequence is a woman aged 25 to 39 with active or convalescent COVID-19. The sequenced sample was peripheral blood. The rearrangement joins TRBV4-1 to TRBJ2-3, with 8 bases fitting TRBD2. The CDR3 nucleotides are TGCGCCAGCAGAAAAGGGGAGCAACGGGGGGGAAGCACAGATACGCAGTATTTT. Translating it yields CASRKGEQRGGSTDTQYF.